This T cell receptor (beta chain) was identified during a study of blood T cell repertoires in COVID-19. The wider study: T cells, B-cell-depleted T cells, or PBMCs supplied cDNA or gDNA.

As handled by the study authors: Estimation of nucleated cell counts relied on the amplification of reference gene primers. Some clones are missing from TCRdb's copy, which holds only in-frame ones; the method was immunoSEQ multiplex PCR. Clonal size and the V and J genes are those of that table, whereas D and trimming came from the DNA. The sample consists of some 69,000 clones, 81% of them appearing once. V was clipped by 3 bases and J by 8 bases; unmatched bases: 12. Germline-derived CDR1 and CDR2 are SEHNR and FQNEAQ (reference sequence). The CDR3 is 15 residues long. The sample was peripheral blood. This sequence was found in a woman aged 70-85 years with acute or convalescent COVID-19. The V gene is TRBV7-9, the J gene TRBJ1-2; TRBD1 matches 7 bases. CDR3 amino acids: CASSFRTSGGSGYTF. The CDR3 DNA reads as TGTGCCAGCAGCTTTCGCACCTCAGGGGGTAGCGGCTACACCTTC.